One sample yielded the 20 T cell receptor beta chains listed below, sequenced in a study of blood T cell repertoires in COVID-19. The data were produced by immunoSEQ multiplex PCR, yet TCRdb's version contains in-frame clones alone and is incomplete. The data show about 260,000 clones, around nine tenths seen once. Material: peripheral blood. Receptors were obtained from a man in his forties with active or convalescent COVID-19.

The rearrangement joins TRBV30 to TRBJ2-7; the D gene is possibly TRBD2 (5 bases). From germline, CDR1 is GTSNPN and CDR2 SVGIG (reference sequence). The germline V and J ends were trimmed by 1 base and 5 bases, with 6 bases remaining between them. This CDR3 has 11 amino acids. CDR3 residues: CAWSAGNEQYF. The CDR3 nucleotides read TGTGCCTGGAGTGCCGGGAACGAGCAGTACTTC.

The chain combines TRBV27 with TRBJ1-4, with a weak D call TRBD1 (6 bases). The CDR3 totals 14 residues. The germline V gene encodes CDR1 MNHEY and CDR2 SMNVEV (reference sequence). Trimming took off 3 bases at V and 6 bases at J, with 11 bases between the two ends. CDR3 protein: CASSFGQGYEKLFF. The CDR3, as DNA: TGTGCCAGCAGTTTCGGTCAGGGGTATGAAAAACTGTTTTTT.

The chain uses TRBV2 and TRBJ2-3; maybe TRBD2 (7 bases). CDR1 and CDR2 (germline): SNHLY, FYNNEI. This CDR3 region has 14 residues. V shed 10 bases and J shed 6 bases, with 20 bases lying between them. CDR3 sequence reads: CAISGGSTGDTQYF. CDR3 in DNA: TGTGCCATCTCGGGGGGATCCACAGGGGATACGCAGTATTTT.

The sample holds a few counts of this clone. The V call is TRBV5-6, the J call TRBJ1-3; TRBD1 matches at 8 bases. J lost 4 bases, V lost 1 base, and 4 bases had no gene match. Germline CDR1 is SGHDT and CDR2 is YYEEEE. This CDR3 comprises 15 residues. The DNA of the CDR3 is TGTGCCAGCAGCTTGCCGACAGGGGTCGGAAACACCATATATTTT. Translated: CASSLPTGVGNTIYF.

V usage is TRBV21-1 and J usage is TRBJ2-6; TRBD2 is taken as the D call from the table, unchecked against the DNA. TRBV21-1 is termed a pseudogene. The CDR3 has 16 amino acids. The CDR3 region has the DNA TGTGCCAGCAGATTTCGCCGAGTCCCTGGGGCCAACGTCCTGACTTTC. Translating gives CASRFRRVPGANVLTF.

This chain uses TRBV18 with TRBJ2-5; unclear D gene. The ends were cut back, 2 bases at V and 2 bases at J, with 12 bases in the middle. This CDR3 spans 15 amino acids. Per the germline V gene, CDR1 is KGHSH and CDR2 is LQKENI. As DNA, the CDR3 is TGTGCCAGCTCACCATTCTCCTCCCCTCAAGAGACCCAGTACTTC. This encodes CASSPFSSPQETQYF.

The chain uses TRBV29-1 and TRBJ2-7; a possible D gene is TRBD2 (5 bases). The CDR3 loop spans 15 amino acids. V was shortened by 5 bases and J by 0 bases, with 17 bases between the two germline ends. Per germline, CDR1 SQVTM and CDR2 ANQGSEA. The CDR3 region is CSVKVRESYSYEQYF. DNA of the CDR3: TGCAGCGTTAAAGTCCGGGAATCCTACTCCTACGAGCAGTACTTC.

The J gene is TRBJ1-4, the V gene TRBV2; possible D gene TRBD1, 5 bases. Germline CDR1 SNHLY, CDR2 FYNNEI. Trimming removed 8 bases from V and 5 bases from J, with 12 bases in between. The CDR3 extends over 13 amino acids. CDR3 in DNA: TGTGCCAGCGGTCTCAGGGTAAATGAAAAACTGTTTTTT. Amino acids: CASGLRVNEKLFF.

A few counts support this clone. V usage is TRBV10-1 and J usage is TRBJ1-1, with TRBD1 matching 7 bases. The germline V gene has CDR1 WNHNN and CDR2 SYGVQD (reference sequence). V trimming: 5 bases; J trimming: 0 bases; junction bases outside the gene matches: 3. This CDR3 has 14 amino acids. The CDR3 DNA reads as TGCGCCAGCAGTAAAGACAGGGTGAACACTGAAGCTTTCTTT. It translates to CASSKDRVNTEAFF.

The chain has TRBV5-6 and TRBJ2-2; a possible D gene is TRBD1 (5 bases). Trimming pared 4 bases from V and 4 bases from J, leaving 11 bases between. This CDR3 has 14 residues. Germline V lookup: CDR1 SGHDT, CDR2 YYEEEE. As DNA, the CDR3 is TGTGCCAGCAGCCTAATGACAGCCACCGGGGAGCTGTTTTTT. As protein: CASSLMTATGELFF.

The chain carries TRBV24-1 and TRBJ2-4; 8 bases fit TRBD2. CDR3 length: 17 amino acids. Germline V gene sequence: CDR1 KGHDR, CDR2 SFDVKD. Germline trimming cut 4 bases from V and 0 bases from J; bases unmatched to any gene: 7. The CDR3 DNA reads TGTGCCACCAGTGACCCGACTGCGGGGGGAGCCAAAAACATTCAGTACTTC. This sequence encodes CATSDPTAGGAKNIQYF.

CDR3 nucleotide sequence: TGTGCCACCAGCAAGGAAAGAATGGGTACGGGGAAGGTGGAGACCCAGTACTTC. It specifies CATSKERMGTGKVETQYF. This rearrangement joins TRBV15 to TRBJ2-5, with D possibly TRBD2 on 5 matching bases. CDR1 LNHNV and CDR2 YYDKDF come from the germline V gene (reference sequence). The CDR3 is 18 amino acids. Deletions cut 4 bases from V and 5 bases from J, with 26 bases between.

This clone was counted only a few times. The J gene is TRBJ1-1, the V gene TRBV6-5; no clear D. V was clipped by 6 bases and J by 4 bases, with 15 bases between them. Germline V gene lookup returns CDR1 MNHEY and CDR2 SVGAGI. The CDR3 runs to 14 residues. CDR3 residues: CASRPRLESTEAFF. In nucleotides, the CDR3 is TGTGCCAGCAGGCCCCGGTTAGAGTCCACTGAAGCTTTCTTT.

This chain joins TRBV11-2 and TRBJ2-7, with 9 bases lining up with TRBD2. V trimming: 5 bases; J trimming: 0 bases; junction bases outside the gene matches: 8. Germline CDR1 is SGHAT and CDR2 is FQNNGV. The CDR3 covers 16 residues. CDR3 protein: CASSDDSGGSSYEQYF. DNA for the CDR3: TGTGCCAGCAGCGACGATAGCGGGGGTTCCTCCTACGAGCAGTACTTC.

The chain combines TRBV29-1 with TRBJ2-1; 8 bases match TRBD1. Germline CDR1 SQVTM, CDR2 ANQGSEA. This CDR3 has 12 amino acids. V was pared by 6 bases and J by 5 bases, with 3 bases of the junction left unmatched. Written as DNA, the CDR3 is TGCAGCGTGGACAGGGCTAACAATGAGCAGTTCTTC. Translated, it gives CSVDRANNEQFF.

This sequence joins TRBV9 and TRBJ2-3; 8 bases align to TRBD2. The V gene end was trimmed by 0 bases and the J gene end by 4 bases; junction bases not matched to a gene: 4. Germline V gene data show CDR1 as SGDLS and CDR2 as YYNGEE. The CDR3 has 15 amino acids. This CDR3 is CASSVAAGEADTQYF. CDR3 DNA: TGTGCCAGCAGCGTAGCAGCGGGAGAGGCAGATACGCAGTATTTT.

This chain uses TRBV12-5 with TRBJ2-3, with D possibly TRBD1 on 6 matching bases. The ends were cut back, 5 bases at V and 0 bases at J, with 21 bases in the middle. CDR3 length: 18 residues. Germline-derived CDR1 and CDR2 are LGHNT and FRNRAP. DNA for the CDR3: TGTGCTAGTGGTCCCGCACCAACACAGGGCGCTAGCACAGATACGCAGTATTTT. Translated, it gives CASGPAPTQGASTDTQYF. The full variable domain, its missing parts supplied by reference TRBV12-5 and TRBJ2-3, is DARVTQTPRHKVTEMGQEVTMRCQPILGHNTVFWYRQTMMQGLELLAYFRNRAPLDDSGMPKDRFSAEMPDATLATLKIQPSEPRDSAVYFCASGPAPTQGASTDTQYFGPGTRLTVL.

This sequence joins TRBV5-4 and TRBJ1-2; D possibly corresponds to TRBD1 (6 bases). The V end was cut by 4 bases, the J end by 2 bases, with 12 bases between. Germline V gene lookup returns CDR1 SGHNT and CDR2 YYREEE (reference sequence). CDR3 length: 14 amino acids. For the CDR3, the DNA is TGTGCCAGCAGCCGACCAGGACAGAACTATGGCTACACCTTC. Translating it yields CASSRPGQNYGYTF. Combining the CDR3 with reference TRBV5-4 and TRBJ1-2 gives the whole variable domain ETGVTQSPTHLIKTRGQQVTLRCSSQSGHNTVSWYQQALGQGPQFIFQYYREEENGRGNFPPRFSGLQFPNYSSELNVNALELDDSALYLCASSRPGQNYGYTFGSGTRLTVV.

For the CDR3, the DNA is TGCAGTGCTAGTCGGCTAGCGGGAGTGAGCCTATCGGGCGAGCAGTACTTC. Translated, it gives CSASRLAGVSLSGEQYF. The chain couples TRBV20-1 to TRBJ2-7, with 10 bases aligning to TRBD2. Germline V gene lookup returns CDR1 DFQATT and CDR2 SNEGSKA (reference sequence). This CDR3 comprises 17 residues. After removal of 3 bases from V and 6 bases from J, the junction contained 17 bases not matched to a gene.

This chain joins TRBV28 and TRBJ1-5; no definite D call. Germline V lookup: CDR1 MDHEN, CDR2 SYDVKM. Between the trimmed V and J ends, which lost 5 bases and 2 bases, there was a span of 10 bases. This CDR3 spans 14 amino acids. The CDR3 sequence: CASSVPRRNQPQHF. The DNA of the CDR3 is TGTGCCAGCAGTGTCCCCAGGCGCAATCAGCCCCAGCATTTT.